Listed below are T cell receptor beta chains from one sample, sequenced in a study of STAT5B mutations in CD4+ large granular lymphocyte leukemia. Some clones are missing from TCRdb's copy, which holds only in-frame ones; the method was immunoSEQ multiplex PCR. The sample carries around 32,000 clones, around 85% recorded once. Sequenced material: CD4+ T cells from blood buffy coats. The origin of the receptors is a human donor in good health. Each CDR3 is given with its conserved first and last residue. D genes are given only for firm matches. Some rows have no size entry. The others give once, few or many, or a class for an expanded clone.

abundance: -
j_gene: TRBJ2-5
v_gene: TRBV4-2
d_gene: -
CDR3nt: TGTGCCAGCAGCCAAGATCGGGCTTCCCAAGAGACCCAGTACTTC
CDR3aa: CASSQDRASQETQYF

abundance: -
j_gene: TRBJ1-6
v_gene: TRBV7-2
d_gene: -
CDR3nt: TGTGCCAGCAGCTTCGACAGGAACTCCTATAATTCACCCCTCCACTTT
CDR3aa: CASSFDRNSYNSPLHF

abundance: once
j_gene: TRBJ1-2
v_gene: TRBV2
d_gene: -
CDR3nt: TGTGCCAGCAGTCGAGCAGGTGGCAGAGGAATTTCTAACTATGGCTACACCTTC
CDR3aa: CASSRAGGRGISNYGYTF

abundance: -
j_gene: TRBJ1-6
v_gene: TRBV7-2
d_gene: -
CDR3nt: TGTGCCAGCAGTTCCCCCGGGGCGGATAATTCACCCCTCCACTTT
CDR3aa: CASSSPGADNSPLHF

abundance: -
j_gene: TRBJ2-3
v_gene: TRBV11-2
d_gene: -
CDR3nt: TGTGCCAGCAGCTTTGGGTTAGCCTCAGATACGCAGTATTTT
CDR3aa: CASSFGLASDTQYF

abundance: -
j_gene: TRBJ2-3
v_gene: TRBV19
d_gene: TRBD2
CDR3nt: TGTGCCAGTTTAGCGGGGCTTACCACAGATACGCAGTATTTT
CDR3aa: CASLAGLTTDTQYF

abundance: -
j_gene: TRBJ1-3
v_gene: TRBV10-3
d_gene: -
CDR3nt: TGTGCCATCAGGGCGGGGGACTCTGGAAACACCATATATTTT
CDR3aa: CAIRAGDSGNTIYF

abundance: -
j_gene: TRBJ2-5
v_gene: TRBV6-5
d_gene: TRBD2
CDR3nt: TGTGCCAGCAGTTACGAGGCGGCGGGAGGGGAGACCCAGTACTTC
CDR3aa: CASSYEAAGGETQYF

abundance: once
j_gene: TRBJ2-5
v_gene: TRBV5-1
d_gene: TRBD2
CDR3nt: TGCGCCAGCAGCCGACTAGCGGGGGTACAAGAGACCCAGTACTTC
CDR3aa: CASSRLAGVQETQYF

abundance: -
j_gene: TRBJ1-5
v_gene: TRBV2
d_gene: TRBD1
CDR3nt: TGTGCCAGCAGTGAAGGGACAGGTGTTAGCAATCAGCCCCAGCATTTT
CDR3aa: CASSEGTGVSNQPQHF

abundance: -
j_gene: TRBJ1-6
v_gene: TRBV11-2
d_gene: -
CDR3nt: TGTGCCAGCAGCTTAATCCGGGGGGCGTCGAGTTCACCCCTCCACTTT
CDR3aa: CASSLIRGASSSPLHF

abundance: -
j_gene: TRBJ1-3
v_gene: TRBV18
d_gene: -
CDR3nt: TGTGCCAGCTCACCACTGGCAGGGAACTCTGGAAACACCATATATTTT
CDR3aa: CASSPLAGNSGNTIYF

abundance: -
j_gene: TRBJ2-2
v_gene: TRBV4-1
d_gene: -
CDR3nt: TGTGCCAGCAGCCAAGCGTACTCGGCCGGGGAGCTGTTTTTT
CDR3aa: CASSQAYSAGELFF

abundance: -
j_gene: TRBJ1-3
v_gene: TRBV11-1
d_gene: -
CDR3nt: TGTGCCAGCAGCCCATCTGGAAACACCATATATTTT
CDR3aa: CASSPSGNTIYF

abundance: -
j_gene: TRBJ2-3
v_gene: TRBV9
d_gene: -
CDR3nt: TGTGCCAGCAGCTCGAGTGATCCAGATACGCAGTATTTT
CDR3aa: CASSSSDPDTQYF

abundance: -
j_gene: TRBJ2-3
v_gene: TRBV19
d_gene: -
CDR3nt: TGTGCCAGTAGTCTGGGGACAATTAGCACAGATACGCAGTATTTT
CDR3aa: CASSLGTISTDTQYF

abundance: -
j_gene: TRBJ2-3
v_gene: TRBV4-3
d_gene: TRBD2
CDR3nt: TGCGCCAGCAGCCAAGATAGGAAGCGGGGGGGTATTATAGATACGCAGTATTTT
CDR3aa: CASSQDRKRGGIIDTQYF

abundance: -
j_gene: TRBJ2-2
v_gene: TRBV11-3
d_gene: -
CDR3nt: TGTGCCAGCAGCTTAGCCTGGAACACCGGGGAGCTGTTTTTT
CDR3aa: CASSLAWNTGELFF

abundance: -
j_gene: TRBJ2-1
v_gene: TRBV7-2
d_gene: TRBD1
CDR3nt: TGTGCCAGCGGACAGGGGGCTGGGGGTGAGCAGTTCTTC
CDR3aa: CASGQGAGGEQFF

abundance: few
j_gene: TRBJ1-1
v_gene: TRBV20-1
d_gene: -
CDR3nt: TGCAGTGCTAGAGACCTTGCTACTTTCTTT
CDR3aa: CSARDLATFF

abundance: -
j_gene: TRBJ1-1
v_gene: TRBV19
d_gene: -
CDR3nt: TGTGCCAGTAGTACCCCCCGGGACATGAACACTGAAGCTTTCTTT
CDR3aa: CASSTPRDMNTEAFF

abundance: -
j_gene: TRBJ2-5
v_gene: TRBV5-1
d_gene: -
CDR3nt: TGCGCCAGCAGCGTGCAGGGTGGCCAAGAGACCCAGTACTTC
CDR3aa: CASSVQGGQETQYF

abundance: -
j_gene: TRBJ2-7
v_gene: TRBV7-2
d_gene: -
CDR3nt: TGTGCCAGCAGCTTTACCCCCGGGCACCGAAAATCGGCGGCCTACGAGCAGTACTTC
CDR3aa: CASSFTPGHRKSAAYEQYF

abundance: -
j_gene: TRBJ2-7
v_gene: TRBV18
d_gene: TRBD1
CDR3nt: TGTGCCAGCTCACCCTCCGGGACAGGGTCCTACGAGCAGTACTTC
CDR3aa: CASSPSGTGSYEQYF

abundance: few
j_gene: TRBJ1-5
v_gene: TRBV7-2
d_gene: TRBD1
CDR3nt: TGTGCCAGCAGCTTAGGTAGAGGACAGGGAGGCAATCAGCCCCAGCATTTT
CDR3aa: CASSLGRGQGGNQPQHF

abundance: -
j_gene: TRBJ1-1
v_gene: TRBV4-3
d_gene: -
CDR3nt: TGCGCCAGCAGCCAAGTAGGGGGGTTGAACACTGAAGCTTTCTTT
CDR3aa: CASSQVGGLNTEAFF

abundance: -
j_gene: TRBJ2-5
v_gene: TRBV5-4
d_gene: -
CDR3nt: TGTGCCAGCAGCTTAGAAGAGACCCAGTACTTC
CDR3aa: CASSLEETQYF